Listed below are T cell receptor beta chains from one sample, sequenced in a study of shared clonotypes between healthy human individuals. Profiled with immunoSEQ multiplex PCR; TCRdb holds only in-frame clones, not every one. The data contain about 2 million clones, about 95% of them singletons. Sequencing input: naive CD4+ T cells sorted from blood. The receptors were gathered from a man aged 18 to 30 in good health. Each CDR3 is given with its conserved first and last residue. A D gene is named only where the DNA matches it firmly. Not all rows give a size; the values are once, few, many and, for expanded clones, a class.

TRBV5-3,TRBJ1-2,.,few,CARILGQTLFYGYTF,TGTGCCAGAATTTTAGGGCAGACCCTTTTCTATGGCTACACCTTC
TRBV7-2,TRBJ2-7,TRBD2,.,CASSLVAGGTYEQYF,TGTGCCAGCAGCTTAGTGGCGGGAGGGACCTACGAGCAGTACTTC
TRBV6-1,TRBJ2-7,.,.,CASSVQQGVENEQYF,TGTGCCAGCAGTGTCCAACAGGGAGTGGAAAACGAGCAGTACTTC
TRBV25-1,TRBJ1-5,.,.,CASSEGNQPQHF,TGTGCCAGCAGTGAAGGAAATCAGCCCCAGCATTTT
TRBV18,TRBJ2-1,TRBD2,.,CASSPPVASGPNEQFF,TGTGCCAGCTCACCACCGGTAGCTAGCGGGCCCAATGAGCAGTTCTTC
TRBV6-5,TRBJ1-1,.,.,CASSLSQGMNTEAFF,TGTGCCAGCAGCTTAAGCCAGGGTATGAACACTGAAGCTTTCTTT
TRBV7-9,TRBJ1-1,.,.,CASSTNAVGRNTEAFF,TGTGCCAGCAGCACGAATGCCGTGGGCAGGAACACTGAAGCTTTCTTT
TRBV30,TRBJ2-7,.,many,CAWSVGGSSYEQYF,TGTGCCTGGAGTGTAGGAGGGAGCTCCTACGAGCAGTACTTC
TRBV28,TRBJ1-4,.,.,CASLTPAPADEKLFF,TGTGCCAGCCTCACTCCGGCCCCTGCGGATGAAAAACTGTTTTTT
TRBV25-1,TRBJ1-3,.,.,CASSDSLSGNTIYF,TGTGCCAGCAGTGACAGTCTCTCTGGAAACACCATATATTTT
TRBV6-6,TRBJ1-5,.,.,CASSLIRDFSNQPQHF,TGTGCCAGCAGCCTGATCAGGGATTTTAGCAATCAGCCCCAGCATTTT
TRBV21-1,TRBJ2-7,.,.,CASSAPGQGFEQYF,TGTGCCAGCAGCGCCCCGGGACAGGGCTTCGAGCAGTACTTC
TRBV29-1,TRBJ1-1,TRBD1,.,CSVSSQGGTEAFF,TGCAGCGTTTCAAGTCAGGGGGGCACTGAAGCTTTCTTT
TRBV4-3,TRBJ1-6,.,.,CASSQNLNPPGGQSPLHF,TGCGCCAGCAGCCAAAACCTAAACCCCCCGGGGGGCCAGTCACCCCTCCACTTT
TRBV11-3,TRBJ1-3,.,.,CASSPRDTNSGNTIYF,TGTGCCAGCAGCCCCCGGGACACCAACTCTGGAAACACCATATATTTT
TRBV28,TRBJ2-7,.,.,CASRQAASYEQYF,TGTGCCAGCCGCCAGGCAGCCTCCTACGAGCAGTACTTC
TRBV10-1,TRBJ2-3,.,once,CASSDQGRTDTQYF,TGCGCCAGCAGTGACCAGGGTCGCACAGATACGCAGTATTTT
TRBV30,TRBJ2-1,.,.,CAWSTANPYNEQFF,TGTGCCTGGAGTACCGCGAATCCCTACAATGAGCAGTTCTTC
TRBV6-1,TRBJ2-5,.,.,CASRFGWIGETQYF,TGTGCCAGCAGGTTTGGGTGGATAGGGGAGACCCAGTACTTC
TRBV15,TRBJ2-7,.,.,CATSSNEGGAWYEQYF,TGTGCCACCAGCTCAAACGAGGGGGGCGCATGGTACGAGCAGTACTTC
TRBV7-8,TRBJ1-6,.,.,CASSLGGMSASPLHF,TGTGCCAGCAGCTTAGGAGGGATGAGTGCTTCACCCCTCCACTTT
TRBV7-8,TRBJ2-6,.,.,CASSLTTPSVNGANVLTF,TGTGCCAGCAGCTTAACCACCCCTAGCGTGAATGGGGCCAACGTCCTGACTTTC
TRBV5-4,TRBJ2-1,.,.,CASSLSPAPYNEQFF,TGTGCCAGCAGCTTATCCCCGGCCCCCTACAATGAGCAGTTCTTC
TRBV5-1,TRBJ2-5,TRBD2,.,CASSRWTSGQETQYF,TGCGCCAGCAGCCGATGGACTAGCGGTCAAGAGACCCAGTACTTC
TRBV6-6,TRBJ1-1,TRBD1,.,CASRGGQGMNTEAFF,TGTGCCAGCAGGGGAGGACAGGGGATGAACACTGAAGCTTTCTTT
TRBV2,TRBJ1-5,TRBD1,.,CASRTGTSNQPQHF,TGTGCCAGCCGGACAGGAACCTCGAATCAGCCCCAGCATTTT
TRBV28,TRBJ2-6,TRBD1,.,CASSTGGAGANVLTF,TGTGCCAGCAGCACAGGGGGCGCTGGGGCCAACGTCCTGACTTTC
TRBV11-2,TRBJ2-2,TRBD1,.,CASSPDRGETGELFF,TGTGCCAGCAGCCCCGACAGGGGTGAAACCGGGGAGCTGTTTTTT
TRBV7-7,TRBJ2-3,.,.,CASSLASVDTQYF,TGTGCTAGCAGCTTAGCCAGCGTAGATACGCAGTATTTT
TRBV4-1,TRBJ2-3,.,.,CASSPATGISTDTQYF,TGCGCCAGCAGCCCTGCAACAGGGATAAGCACAGATACGCAGTATTTT
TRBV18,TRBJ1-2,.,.,CASSPNGGLDGYTF,TGTGCCAGCTCACCGAACGGGGGGCTGGACGGCTACACCTTC
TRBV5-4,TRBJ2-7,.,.,CASSLAGQTEQYF,TGTGCCAGCAGCTTGGCTGGACAGACCGAGCAGTACTTC
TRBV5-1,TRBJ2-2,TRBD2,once,CASSSRTSGSSSGELFF,TGCGCCAGCAGCTCCCGGACTAGCGGGAGTTCTTCCGGGGAGCTGTTTTTT
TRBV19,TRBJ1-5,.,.,CASSLDRGIDQPQHF,TGTGCCAGTAGTTTAGACAGAGGGATTGATCAGCCCCAGCATTTT
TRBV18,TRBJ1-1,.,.,CASSPQVGFGTEAFF,TGTGCCAGCTCACCACAAGTGGGTTTCGGAACTGAAGCTTTCTTT
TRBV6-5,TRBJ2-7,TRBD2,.,CASRRSGRGRYEQYF,TGTGCCAGCAGGAGAAGCGGGAGGGGCAGGTACGAGCAGTACTTC